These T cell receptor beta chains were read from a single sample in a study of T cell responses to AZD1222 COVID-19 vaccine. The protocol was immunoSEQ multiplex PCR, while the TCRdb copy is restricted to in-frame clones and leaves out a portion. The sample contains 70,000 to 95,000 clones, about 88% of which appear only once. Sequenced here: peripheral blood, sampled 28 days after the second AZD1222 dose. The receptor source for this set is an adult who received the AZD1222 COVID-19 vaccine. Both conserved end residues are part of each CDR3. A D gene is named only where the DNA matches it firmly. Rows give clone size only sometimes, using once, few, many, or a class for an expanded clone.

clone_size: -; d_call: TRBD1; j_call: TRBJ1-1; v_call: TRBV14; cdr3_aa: CASSQDWTGSRSEAFF; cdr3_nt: TGTGCCAGCAGCCAAGACTGGACAGGGTCACGCTCTGAAGCTTTCTTT
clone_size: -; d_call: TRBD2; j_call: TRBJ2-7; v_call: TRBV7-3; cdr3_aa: CASREGLIHEQYF; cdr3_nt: TGTGCCAGCAGAGAGGGACTAATCCACGAGCAGTACTTC
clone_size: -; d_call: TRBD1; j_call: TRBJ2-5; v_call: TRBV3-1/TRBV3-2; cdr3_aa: CASSHGTGVETQYF; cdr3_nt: TGTGCCAGCAGCCATGGGACAGGGGTAGAGACCCAGTACTTC
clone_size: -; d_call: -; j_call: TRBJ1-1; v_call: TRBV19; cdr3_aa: CASSKEKDTEAFF; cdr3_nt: TGTGCCAGTAGTAAAGAAAAGGACACTGAAGCTTTCTTT
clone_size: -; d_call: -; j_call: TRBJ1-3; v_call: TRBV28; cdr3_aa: CASSLEVPSSGNTIYF; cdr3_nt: TGTGCCAGCAGTTTAGAGGTTCCGAGCTCTGGAAACACCATATATTTT
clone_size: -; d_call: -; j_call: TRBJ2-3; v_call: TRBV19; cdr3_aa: CASSMASTGTQYF; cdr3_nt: TGTGCCAGTAGTATGGCCAGTACCGGAACGCAGTATTTT
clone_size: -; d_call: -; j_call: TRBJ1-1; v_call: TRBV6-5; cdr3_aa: CASWSAGRGGTEAFF; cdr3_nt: TGTGCCAGCTGGTCGGCGGGGCGGGGGGGCACTGAAGCTTTCTTT
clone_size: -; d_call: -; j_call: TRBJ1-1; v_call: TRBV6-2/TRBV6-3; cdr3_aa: CASSKGSAFF; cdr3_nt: TGTGCCAGCAGTAAGGGATCGGCTTTCTTT
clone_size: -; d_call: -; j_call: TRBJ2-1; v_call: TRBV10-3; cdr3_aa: CAISEVGGVKSRGNEQFF; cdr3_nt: TGTGCCATCAGTGAGGTGGGGGGAGTGAAATCTAGAGGCAATGAGCAGTTCTTC
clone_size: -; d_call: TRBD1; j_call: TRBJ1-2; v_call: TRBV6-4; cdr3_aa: CASSDGTGGYGYTF; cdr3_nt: TGTGCCAGCAGTGACGGTACAGGGGGCTATGGCTACACCTTC
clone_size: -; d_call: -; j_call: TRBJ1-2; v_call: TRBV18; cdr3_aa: CASSPLVGENYGYTF; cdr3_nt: TGTGCCAGCTCACCACTGGTCGGAGAAAACTATGGCTACACCTTC
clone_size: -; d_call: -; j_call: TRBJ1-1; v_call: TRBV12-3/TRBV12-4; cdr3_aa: CASTLHLNTEAFF; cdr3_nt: TGTGCCAGCACCTTACATTTGAACACTGAAGCTTTCTTT
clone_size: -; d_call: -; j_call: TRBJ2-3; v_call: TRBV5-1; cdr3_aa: CASSLVVGSTDTQYF; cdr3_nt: TGCGCCAGCAGCTTGGTGGTGGGTAGCACAGATACGCAGTATTTT
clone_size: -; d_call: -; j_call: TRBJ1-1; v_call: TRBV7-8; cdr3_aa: CASTAGGAEAFF; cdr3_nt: TGTGCCAGCACGGCGGGCGGCGCTGAAGCTTTCTTT
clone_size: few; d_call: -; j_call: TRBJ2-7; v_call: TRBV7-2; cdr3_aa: CASSLLVTSSYEQYF; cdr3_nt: TGTGCCAGCAGCTTGTTGGTAACAAGCTCCTACGAGCAGTACTTC
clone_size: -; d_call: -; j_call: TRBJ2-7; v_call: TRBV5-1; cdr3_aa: CASSSDSYGSEQYF; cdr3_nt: TGCGCCAGCAGCTCGGACTCTTACGGGTCCGAGCAGTACTTC
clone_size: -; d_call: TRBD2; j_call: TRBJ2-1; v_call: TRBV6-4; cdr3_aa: CASSPGLAGGNEQFF; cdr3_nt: TGTGCCAGCAGCCCGGGACTAGCGGGGGGGAATGAGCAGTTCTTC
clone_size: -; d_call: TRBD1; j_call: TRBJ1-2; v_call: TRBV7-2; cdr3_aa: CASSAGQRNGYTF; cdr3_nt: TGTGCCAGCAGCGCGGGACAGCGGAATGGCTACACCTTC
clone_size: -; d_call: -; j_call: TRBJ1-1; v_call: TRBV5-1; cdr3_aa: CASSLPEGVNTEAFF; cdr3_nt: TGCGCCAGCAGCTTGCCCGAGGGGGTGAACACTGAAGCTTTCTTT
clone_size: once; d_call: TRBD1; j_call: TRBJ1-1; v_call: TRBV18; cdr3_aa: CASSPRGQKNTEAFF; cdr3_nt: TGTGCCAGCTCACCAAGGGGACAGAAGAACACTGAAGCTTTCTTT
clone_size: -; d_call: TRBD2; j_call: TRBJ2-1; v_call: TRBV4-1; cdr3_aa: CASSPGLADPPYNEQFF; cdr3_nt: TGCGCCAGCAGCCCCGGACTAGCAGACCCCCCTTACAATGAGCAGTTCTTC
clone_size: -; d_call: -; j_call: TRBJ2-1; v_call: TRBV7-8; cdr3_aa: CASSFRDGSYNEQFF; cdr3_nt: TGTGCCAGCAGCTTCCGGGACGGCTCCTACAATGAGCAGTTCTTC
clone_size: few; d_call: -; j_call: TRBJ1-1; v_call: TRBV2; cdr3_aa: CASSDRAEAFF; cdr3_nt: TGTGCCAGCAGTGATAGAGCTGAAGCTTTCTTT
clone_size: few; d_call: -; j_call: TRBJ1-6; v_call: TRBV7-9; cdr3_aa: CASSPKARGGAPLHF; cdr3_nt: TGTGCCAGCAGCCCTAAGGCCAGGGGAGGTGCACCCCTCCACTTT
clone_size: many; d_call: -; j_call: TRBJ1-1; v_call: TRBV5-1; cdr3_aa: CASSLSPGYTEAFF; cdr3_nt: TGCGCCAGCAGCTTAAGCCCAGGATACACTGAAGCTTTCTTT
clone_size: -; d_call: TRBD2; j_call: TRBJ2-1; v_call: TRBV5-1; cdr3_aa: CASSLARGGSRNEQFF; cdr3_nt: TGCGCCAGCAGCTTGGCCCGGGGCGGGAGTCGGAATGAGCAGTTCTTC
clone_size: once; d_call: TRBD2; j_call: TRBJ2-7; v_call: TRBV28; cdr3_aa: CASSAPPSGRTSGNEQYF; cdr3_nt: TGTGCCAGCAGTGCCCCCCCTAGCGGGAGGACCTCCGGCAACGAGCAGTACTTC
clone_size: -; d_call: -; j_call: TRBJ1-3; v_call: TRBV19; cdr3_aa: CASTSLEGQNTIYF; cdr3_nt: TGTGCCAGTACCTCGTTGGAGGGGCAGAACACCATATATTTT
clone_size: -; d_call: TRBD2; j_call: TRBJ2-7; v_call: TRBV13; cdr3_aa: CASSDRGLVSYEQYF; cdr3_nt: TGTGCCAGCAGCGACCGGGGACTAGTATCCTACGAGCAGTACTTC
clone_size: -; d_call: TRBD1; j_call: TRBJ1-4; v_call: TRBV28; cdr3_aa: CASSRGTGRINEKLFF; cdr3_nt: TGTGCCAGCAGTAGAGGGACAGGCCGAATCAATGAAAAACTGTTTTTT
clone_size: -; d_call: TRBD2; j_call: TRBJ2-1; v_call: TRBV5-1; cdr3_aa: CASSFLAGEVGDEQFF; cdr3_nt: TGCGCCAGCAGCTTTCTAGCGGGAGAGGTTGGCGATGAGCAGTTCTTC
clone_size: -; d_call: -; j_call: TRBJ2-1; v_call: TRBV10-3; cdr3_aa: CAISGGDEQFF; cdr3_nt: TGTGCCATCAGTGGGGGGGATGAGCAGTTCTTC
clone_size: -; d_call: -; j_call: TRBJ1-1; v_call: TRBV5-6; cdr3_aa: CASSPNPQGTEAFF; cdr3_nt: TGTGCCAGCAGCCCAAATCCTCAAGGCACTGAAGCTTTCTTT
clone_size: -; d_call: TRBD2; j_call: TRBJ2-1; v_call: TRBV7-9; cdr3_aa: CASSTYPVLAGNNEQFF; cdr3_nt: TGTGCCAGCAGCACTTATCCGGTACTAGCGGGTAACAATGAGCAGTTCTTC
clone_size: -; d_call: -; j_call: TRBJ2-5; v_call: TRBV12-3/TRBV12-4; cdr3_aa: CASRQGERETQYF; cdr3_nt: TGTGCCAGCAGGCAGGGTGAACGGGAGACCCAGTACTTC
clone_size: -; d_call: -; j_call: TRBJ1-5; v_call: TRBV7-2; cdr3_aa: CASSLEGTWLDPQHF; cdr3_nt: TGTGCCAGCAGCTTAGAAGGGACTTGGCTAGATCCCCAGCATTTT
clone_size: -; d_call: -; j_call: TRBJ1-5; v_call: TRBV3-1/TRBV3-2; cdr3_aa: CASSQGGGHNQPQHF; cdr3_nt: TGTGCCAGCAGCCAAGGAGGGGGGCACAATCAGCCCCAGCATTTT
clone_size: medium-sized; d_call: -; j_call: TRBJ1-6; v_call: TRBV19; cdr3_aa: CASTNIRELYNSPLHF; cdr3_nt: TGTGCCAGCACTAATATAAGGGAACTCTATAATTCACCCCTCCACTTT
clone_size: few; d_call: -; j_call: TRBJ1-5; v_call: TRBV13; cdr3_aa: CASTDSYSNQPQHF; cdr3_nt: TGTGCCAGCACCGACAGTTATAGCAATCAGCCCCAGCATTTT
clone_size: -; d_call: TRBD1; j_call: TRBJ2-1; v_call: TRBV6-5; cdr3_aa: CASSITGVNEQFF; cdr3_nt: TGTGCCAGCAGTATCACAGGGGTGAATGAGCAGTTCTTC
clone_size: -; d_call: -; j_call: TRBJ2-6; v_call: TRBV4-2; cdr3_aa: CASSQRTGSIGANVLTF; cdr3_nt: TGTGCCAGCAGCCAACGTACAGGGAGTATTGGGGCCAACGTCCTGACTTTC
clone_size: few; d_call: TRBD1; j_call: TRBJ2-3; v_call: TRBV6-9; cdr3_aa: CASSYSGQGGTDTQYF; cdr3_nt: TGTGCCAGCAGTTATTCGGGACAGGGTGGCACAGATACGCAGTATTTT
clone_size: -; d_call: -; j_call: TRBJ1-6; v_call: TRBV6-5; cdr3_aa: CASSFTGTSNSPLHF; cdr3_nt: TGTGCCAGCAGTTTTACCGGGACGTCTAATTCACCCCTCCACTTT
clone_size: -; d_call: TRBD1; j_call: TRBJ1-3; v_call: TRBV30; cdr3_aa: CAWTVHGTGYGNTIYF; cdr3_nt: TGTGCCTGGACCGTACATGGGACAGGTTATGGAAACACCATATATTTT
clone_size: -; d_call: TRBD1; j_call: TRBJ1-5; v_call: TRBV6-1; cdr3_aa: CASSEGTGRVQPQHF; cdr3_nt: TGTGCCAGCAGTGAGGGGACAGGGAGGGTTCAGCCCCAGCATTTT